The 19 T cell receptor beta chains below come from one sample, sequenced in a study of response to subunit inactivated influenza vaccine. TCRdb recomputed calls from the RT-PCR reads with MiXCR, one row per CDR3 protein. The sample has about 540,000 distinct CDR3 sequences, roughly 25% seen once. These same data were also listed under a study on T cells expressing NK-cell markers. From that second work: Scientists made TCR beta cDNA using 5'RACE template switching with UMIs.

The specimen was CD4+ T cells sorted from PBMCs, collected 11 to 12 days after vaccination. The receptors originated from a man in his fifties or sixties who received an inactivated influenza vaccine.

This chain uses TRBV29-1 with TRBJ1-1; D perhaps matches TRBD1 (5 bases). V lost 7 bases and J 2 bases, leaving 14 bases between the germline ends. The CDR3 length is 13 residues. In germline, CDR1 is SQVTM, CDR2 ANQGSEA. CDR3 sequence: CSATVRTNTEAFF. CDR3 DNA sequence: TGCAGCGCCACGGTCAGGACAAACACTGAAGCTTTCTTT.

The chain employs TRBV27 and TRBJ2-7, with D tentatively TRBD1 (7 bases). Between the trimmed V and J ends, which lost 6 bases and 0 bases, there was a span of 18 bases. The germline V gene encodes CDR1 MNHEY and CDR2 SMNVEV (reference sequence). The CDR3 sequence is 16 residues long. The DNA for the CDR3 is TGTGCCAGCAGACAGGGGTGGGGGGTATACTCCTACGAGCAGTACTTC. Translated: CASRQGWGVYSYEQYF.

This clonotype was observed a handful of times. Here the CDR3 reads CASSLEAAGFREQFF. The CDR3 coding sequence is TGTGCCAGCAGCTTGGAGGCGGCGGGTTTTCGTGAGCAGTTCTTC. This chain joins TRBV5-5 and TRBJ2-1; maybe TRBD2 (5 bases). The CDR3 has 15 amino acids. CDR1 SGHKS and CDR2 YYEKEE come from the germline V gene (reference sequence). The V and J ends lost 0 bases and 9 bases respectively, with 16 bases between them.

This chain joins TRBV29-1 and TRBJ2-3; D perhaps matches TRBD1 (6 bases). Trimming cost V 4 bases and J 2 bases, with 13 bases left between them. The CDR3 runs to 14 residues. From germline, CDR1 is SQVTM and CDR2 ANQGSEA. The CDR3 is CSVVGQGHTDTQYF. The CDR3, as DNA: TGCAGCGTTGTGGGGCAGGGGCACACAGATACGCAGTATTTT.

This clonotype has just a few counts. CDR3 amino acids: CASSLSSGTSAEQYF. The CDR3 region has the DNA TGTGCCAGCAGCCTTTCGTCCGGGACTAGCGCCGAGCAGTACTTC. The chain is built from TRBV7-2 and TRBJ2-7, with 10 bases fitting TRBD2. Unmatched junction bases numbered 10, after V lost 5 bases and J lost 6 bases. The CDR3 runs 15 residues. Germline V CDR1 and CDR2: SGHTA, FQGNSA.

The rearrangement links TRBV12-3 or TRBV12-4 to TRBJ1-6, with a possible D match to TRBD1 (6 bases). This CDR3 has 13 residues. Trimming stripped 5 bases from V and 8 bases from J, with 10 bases between. CDR3 amino acids: CASSTHRDSPLHF. The CDR3 nucleotides are TGTGCCAGCAGTACCCACAGGGATTCACCCCTCCACTTT.

This chain links TRBV5-1 with TRBJ1-4; 7 nucleotides line up with TRBD1. The CDR3 extends over 15 amino acids. CDR1 SGHRS and CDR2 YFSETQ come from the germline V gene. Trimming removed 4 bases from V and 4 bases from J; junction bases left unmatched: 7. The CDR3 sequence: CASSGQGQHNEKLFF. In DNA form, the CDR3 reads TGCGCCAGCAGCGGCCAGGGACAGCATAATGAAAAACTGTTTTTT.

This clonotype was observed a handful of times. The J gene is TRBJ2-1, the V gene TRBV3-1, with D tentatively TRBD1 or TRBD2 (5 bases each). CDR1 LGHDT and CDR2 YNNKEL come from the germline V gene (reference sequence). Trimming removed 2 bases at V and 9 bases at J, with 17 bases between. The CDR3 loop spans 15 amino acids. The CDR3 loop is CASSQPRGAIGEQFF. Written as DNA, the CDR3 is TGTGCCAGCAGCCAACCGAGGGGCGCTATAGGTGAGCAGTTCTTC.

Only a few counts were recorded for this clonotype. The chain uses TRBV2 and TRBJ2-2, with D maybe TRBD2 (6 bases). Germline V gene data show CDR1 as SNHLY and CDR2 as FYNNEI. This CDR3 has 14 amino acids. Between the trimmed V and J ends, which lost 3 bases and 5 bases, there was a span of 10 bases. Here the CDR3 DNA reads TGTGCCAGCAGTGATACAGGAGGGACCGGGGAGCTGTTTTTT. Protein sequence: CASSDTGGTGELFF. Based on the CDR3 plus reference TRBV2 and TRBJ2-2, the full variable domain is EPEVTQTPSHQVTQMGQEVILRCVPISNHLYFYWYRQILGQKVEFLVSFYNNEISEKSEIFDDQFSVERPDGSNFTLKIRSTKLEDSAMYFCASSDTGGTGELFFGEGSRLTVL.

In this sample, this clonotype turned up a few times. The chain links TRBV27 to TRBJ2-2; D is unresolved. Germline values: CDR1 MNHEY, CDR2 SMNVEV (reference sequence). The CDR3 contains 14 residues. V was shortened by 3 bases and J by 4 bases, with 9 bases between the two germline ends. In nucleotides, the CDR3 is TGTGCCAGCAGTTTCGGTCCTCTCACCGGGGAGCTGTTTTTT. Its translation: CASSFGPLTGELFF.

The rearrangement links TRBV4-3 to TRBJ1-5; D may be TRBD1 (6 bases). The CDR3 is 14 residues long. The germline V gene encodes CDR1 LGHNA and CDR2 YSLEER. Trimming took off 1 base at V and 6 bases at J, with 10 bases between the two ends. The CDR3 bases are TGCGCCAGCAGCCAAGTTGGGGGGGCTCAGCCCCAGCATTTT. Protein sequence: CASSQVGGAQPQHF.

This chain joins TRBV6-2 or TRBV6-3 and TRBJ1-2; 8 bases line up with TRBD1. CDR3 length: 14 residues. Germline loops: CDR1 MNHEY, CDR2 SVGEGT. After removal of 5 bases from V and 2 bases from J, the junction contained 4 bases not matched to a gene. As DNA, the CDR3 is TGTGCCAGCAGTCGACAGGGGACGAACTATGGCTACACCTTC. Protein sequence: CASSRQGTNYGYTF.

This clonotype was detected once. The J gene is TRBJ2-7, the V gene TRBV27; D tentatively reads TRBD1 or TRBD2 (5 bases each). In germline, CDR1 is MNHEY, CDR2 SMNVEV (reference sequence). The CDR3 consists of 14 residues. Trimming pared 7 bases from V and 3 bases from J, leaving 16 bases between. In DNA, the CDR3 is TGTGCCAGCAAGGTACCGGGACCGTACTACGAGCAGTACTTC. It encodes CASKVPGPYYEQYF.

The genes are TRBV7-2 and TRBJ1-2, with 7 bases matching TRBD1. The CDR3 length is 14 residues. Trimming cost V 5 bases and J 4 bases; bases outside gene matches: 7. Germline V gene data show CDR1 as SGHTA and CDR2 as FQGNSA. The CDR3 sequence is CASSLTTGSYGYTF. As DNA, the CDR3 is TGTGCCAGCAGCCTTACGACAGGGTCCTATGGCTACACCTTC.

This clonotype was counted between two and nine times. V usage is TRBV5-1 and J usage is TRBJ1-3; 8 bases fit TRBD1. V lost 4 bases and J lost 0; bases outside the gene matches: 6. This CDR3 has 16 residues. Germline V gene lookup returns CDR1 SGHRS and CDR2 YFSETQ. In nucleotides, the CDR3 is TGCGCCAGCAGCGAGGGACAGGCCTTCTCTGGAAACACCATATATTTT. This gives the protein CASSEGQAFSGNTIYF.

This clonotype was seen a single time. The chain combines TRBV10-3 with TRBJ2-3, with D perhaps TRBD1 (6 bases). CDR3 size: 14 residues. V lost 3 bases and J 1 base, leaving 8 bases between the germline ends. Germline CDR1 and CDR2: ENHRY and SYGVKD. The CDR3 region is CAISDRGGTDTQYF. CDR3 DNA sequence: TGTGCCATCAGTGACAGGGGCGGCACAGATACGCAGTATTTT.

Points on this clonotype: Germline and junction disagree at one end, which may indicate a read error. The chain combines TRBV6-2 or TRBV6-3 with TRBJ1-4, with TRBD1 identical over 7 bases. CDR1 is MNHEY, CDR2 SVGEGT, per germline. CDR3 length: 14 residues. The CDR3: CASSPDRAKEKLFF. For the CDR3, the DNA is TGTGCCAGCAGCCCCGACAGGGCTAAGGAAAAACTGTTTTTT.

The J gene is TRBJ2-7, the V gene TRBV6-5; D gene unclear. Trimming removed 3 bases at V and 3 bases at J, with 15 bases between. This CDR3 has 15 amino acids. Per the germline V gene, CDR1 is MNHEY and CDR2 is SVGAGI. In nucleotides, the CDR3 is TGTGCCAGCAGTTATCGACACCGCGAAGACTACGAGCAGTACTTC. Translation: CASSYRHREDYEQYF.

This chain connects TRBV24-1 to TRBJ2-7, with TRBD2 matching 10 bases. Germline loops: CDR1 KGHDR, CDR2 SFDVKD. The CDR3 length is 16 residues. Trimming took 4 bases from V and 3 from J; bases not matched to a gene: 8. The CDR3 DNA reads TGTGCCACCAGTGACTCCCGGACTAGCGGAGTCTACGAGCAGTACTTC. This sequence encodes CATSDSRTSGVYEQYF.